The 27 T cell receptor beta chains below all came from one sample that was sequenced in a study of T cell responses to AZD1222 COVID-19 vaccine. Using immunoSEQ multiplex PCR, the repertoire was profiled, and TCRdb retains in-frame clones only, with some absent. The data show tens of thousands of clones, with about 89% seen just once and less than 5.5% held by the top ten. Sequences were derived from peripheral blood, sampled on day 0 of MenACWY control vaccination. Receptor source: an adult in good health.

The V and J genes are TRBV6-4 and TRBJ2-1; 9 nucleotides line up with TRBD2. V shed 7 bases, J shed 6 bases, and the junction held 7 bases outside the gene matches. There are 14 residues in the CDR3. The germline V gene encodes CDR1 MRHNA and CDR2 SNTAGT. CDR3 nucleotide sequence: TGTGCCAGCAAGTTTAGCGGGAGTGGCAATGAGCAGTTCTTC. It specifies CASKFSGSGNEQFF.

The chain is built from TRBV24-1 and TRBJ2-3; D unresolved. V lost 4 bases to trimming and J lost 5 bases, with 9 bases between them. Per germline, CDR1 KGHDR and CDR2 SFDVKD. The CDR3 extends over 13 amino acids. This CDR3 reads CATSEGSGDTQYF. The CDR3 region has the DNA TGTGCCACCAGTGAGGGGTCGGGAGATACGCAGTATTTT.

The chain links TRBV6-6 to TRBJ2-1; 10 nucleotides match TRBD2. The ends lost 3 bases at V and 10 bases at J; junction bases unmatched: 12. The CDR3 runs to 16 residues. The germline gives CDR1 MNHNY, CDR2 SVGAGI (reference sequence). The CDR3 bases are TGTGCCAGCAGTTATTACTTAGCGGGAGGTAGTGTAGAGCAGTTCTTC. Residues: CASSYYLAGGSVEQFF.

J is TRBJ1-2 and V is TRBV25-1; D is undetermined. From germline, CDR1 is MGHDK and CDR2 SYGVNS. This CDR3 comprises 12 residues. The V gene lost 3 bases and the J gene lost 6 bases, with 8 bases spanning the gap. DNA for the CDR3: TGTGCCAGCAGTGAGGGTATGAATGGCTACACCTTC. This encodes CASSEGMNGYTF.

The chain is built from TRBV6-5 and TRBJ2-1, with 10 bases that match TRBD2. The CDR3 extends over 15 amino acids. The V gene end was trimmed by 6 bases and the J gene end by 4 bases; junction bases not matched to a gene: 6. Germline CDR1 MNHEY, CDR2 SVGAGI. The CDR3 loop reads CASSQREGRYNEQFF. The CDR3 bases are TGTGCCAGCAGCCAGCGGGAGGGCCGATACAATGAGCAGTTCTTC.

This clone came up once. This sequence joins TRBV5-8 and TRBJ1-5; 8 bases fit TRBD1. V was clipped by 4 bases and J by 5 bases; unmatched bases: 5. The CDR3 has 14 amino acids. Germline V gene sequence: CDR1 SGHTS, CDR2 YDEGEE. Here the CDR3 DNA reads TGTGCCAGCAGCCTGGGACAGGCGCATCAGCCCCAGCATTTT. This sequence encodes CASSLGQAHQPQHF.

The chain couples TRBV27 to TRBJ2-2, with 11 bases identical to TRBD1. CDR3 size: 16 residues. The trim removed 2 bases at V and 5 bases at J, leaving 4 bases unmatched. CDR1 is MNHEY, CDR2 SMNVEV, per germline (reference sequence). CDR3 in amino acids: CASSLRTGGGTGELFF. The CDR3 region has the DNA TGTGCCAGCAGTTTAAGGACAGGGGGCGGTACCGGGGAGCTGTTTTTT.

Here the CDR3 reads CASSDMVSNQPQHF. The CDR3, as DNA: TGTGCCAGCAGTGATATGGTTAGCAATCAGCCCCAGCATTTT. The rearrangement links TRBV2 to TRBJ1-5; D uncertain. Germline V lookup: CDR1 SNHLY, CDR2 FYNNEI. With 3 bases removed from V and 0 bases from J, the gap between germline ends came to 6 bases. The CDR3 is 14 amino acids.

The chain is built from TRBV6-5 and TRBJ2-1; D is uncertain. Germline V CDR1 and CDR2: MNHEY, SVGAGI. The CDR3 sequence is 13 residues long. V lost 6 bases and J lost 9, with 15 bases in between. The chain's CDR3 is CASSPDRFGEQFF. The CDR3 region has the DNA TGTGCCAGCAGCCCGGACCGGTTTGGTGAGCAGTTCTTC.

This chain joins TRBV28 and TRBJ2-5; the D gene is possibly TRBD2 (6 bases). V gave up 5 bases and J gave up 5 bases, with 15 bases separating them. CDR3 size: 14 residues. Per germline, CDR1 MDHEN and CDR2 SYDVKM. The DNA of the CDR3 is TGTGCCAGCAGTACCCCGCGGGGCTGGGAGACCCAGTACTTC. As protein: CASSTPRGWETQYF.

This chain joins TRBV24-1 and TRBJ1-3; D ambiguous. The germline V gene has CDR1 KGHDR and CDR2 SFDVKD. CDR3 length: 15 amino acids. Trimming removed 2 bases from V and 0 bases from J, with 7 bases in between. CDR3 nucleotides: TGTGCCACCAGTGATTCCTCTTACTCTGGAAACACCATATATTTT. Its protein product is CATSDSSYSGNTIYF.

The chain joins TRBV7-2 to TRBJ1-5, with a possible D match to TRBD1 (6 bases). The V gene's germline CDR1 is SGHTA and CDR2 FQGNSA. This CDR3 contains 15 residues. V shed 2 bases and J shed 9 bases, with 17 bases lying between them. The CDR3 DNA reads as TGTGCCAGCAGCTTAATAACAGGGCAGGGTAGGCCCCAGCATTTT. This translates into CASSLITGQGRPQHF.

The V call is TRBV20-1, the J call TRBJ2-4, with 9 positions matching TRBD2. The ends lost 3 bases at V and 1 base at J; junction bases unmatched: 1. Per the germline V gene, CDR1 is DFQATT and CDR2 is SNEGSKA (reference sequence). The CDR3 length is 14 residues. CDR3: CSASSGSAKNIQYF. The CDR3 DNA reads TGCAGTGCTAGTAGCGGGAGCGCCAAAAACATTCAGTACTTC.

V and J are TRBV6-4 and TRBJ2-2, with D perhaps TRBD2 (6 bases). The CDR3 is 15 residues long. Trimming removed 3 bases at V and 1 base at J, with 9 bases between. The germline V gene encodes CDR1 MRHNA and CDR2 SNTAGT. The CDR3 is CASSEEGQNTGELFF. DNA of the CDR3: TGTGCCAGCAGTGAGGAGGGTCAGAACACCGGGGAGCTGTTTTTT.

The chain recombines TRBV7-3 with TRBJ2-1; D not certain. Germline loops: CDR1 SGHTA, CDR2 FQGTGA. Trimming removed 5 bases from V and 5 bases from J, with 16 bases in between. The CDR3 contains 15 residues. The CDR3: CASSPGDGFNNEQFF. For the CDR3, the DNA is TGTGCCAGCAGCCCGGGCGACGGGTTTAACAATGAGCAGTTCTTC.

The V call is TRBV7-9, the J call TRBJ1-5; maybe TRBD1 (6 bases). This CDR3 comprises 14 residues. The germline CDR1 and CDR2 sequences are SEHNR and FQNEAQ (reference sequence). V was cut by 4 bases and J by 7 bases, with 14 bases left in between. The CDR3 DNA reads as TGTGCCAGCAGCTCACAGGGACACGGACAGCCCCAGCATTTT. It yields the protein CASSSQGHGQPQHF.

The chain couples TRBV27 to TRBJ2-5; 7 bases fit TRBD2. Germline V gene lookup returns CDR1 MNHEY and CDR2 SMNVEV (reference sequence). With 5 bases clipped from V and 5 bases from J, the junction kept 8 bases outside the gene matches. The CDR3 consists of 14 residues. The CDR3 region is CASSMGGGSETQYF. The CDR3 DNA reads TGTGCCAGCAGTATGGGGGGGGGTTCGGAGACCCAGTACTTC.

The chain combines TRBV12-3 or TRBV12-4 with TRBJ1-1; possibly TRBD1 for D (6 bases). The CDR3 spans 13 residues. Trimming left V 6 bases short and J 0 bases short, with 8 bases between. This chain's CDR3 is CASSRQVNTEAFF. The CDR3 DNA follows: TGTGCCAGCAGCCGACAGGTGAACACTGAAGCTTTCTTT.

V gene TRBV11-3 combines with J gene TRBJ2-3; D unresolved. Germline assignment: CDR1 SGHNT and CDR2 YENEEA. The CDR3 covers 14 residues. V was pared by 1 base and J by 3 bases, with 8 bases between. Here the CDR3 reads CASSLGGLTDTQYF. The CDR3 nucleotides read TGTGCCAGCAGCTTAGGCGGTTTGACAGATACGCAGTATTTT. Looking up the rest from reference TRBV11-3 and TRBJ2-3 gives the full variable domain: EAGVVQSPRYKIIEKKQPVAFWCNPISGHNTLYWYLQNLGQGPELLIRYENEEAVDDSQLPKDRFSAERLKGVDSTLKIQPAELGDSAVYLCASSLGGLTDTQYFGPGTRLTVL.

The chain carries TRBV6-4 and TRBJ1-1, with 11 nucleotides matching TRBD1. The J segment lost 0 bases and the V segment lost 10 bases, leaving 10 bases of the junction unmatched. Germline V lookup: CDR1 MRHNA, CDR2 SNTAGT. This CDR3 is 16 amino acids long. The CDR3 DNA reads TGTGCCACCCCGGAGGACAGGGGGCTTATGAACACTGAAGCTTTCTTT. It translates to CATPEDRGLMNTEAFF.

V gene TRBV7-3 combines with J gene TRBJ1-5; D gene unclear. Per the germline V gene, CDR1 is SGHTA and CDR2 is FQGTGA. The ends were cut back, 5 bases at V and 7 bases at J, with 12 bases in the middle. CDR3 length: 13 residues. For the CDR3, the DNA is TGTGCCAGCAGCCCCGACCCTGGACAGCCCCAGCATTTT. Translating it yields CASSPDPGQPQHF.

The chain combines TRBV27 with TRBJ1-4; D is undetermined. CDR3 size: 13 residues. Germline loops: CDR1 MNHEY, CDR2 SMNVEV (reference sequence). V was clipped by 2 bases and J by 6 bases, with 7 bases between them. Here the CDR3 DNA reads TGTGCCAGCAGTTTAGGAGGACATGAAAAACTGTTTTTT. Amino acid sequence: CASSLGGHEKLFF.

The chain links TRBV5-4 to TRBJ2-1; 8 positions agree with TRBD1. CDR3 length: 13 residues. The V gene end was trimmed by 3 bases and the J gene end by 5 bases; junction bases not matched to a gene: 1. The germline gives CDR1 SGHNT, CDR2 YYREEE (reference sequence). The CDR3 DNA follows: TGTGCCAGCAGCTCGACAGGGGACAATGAGCAGTTCTTC. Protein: CASSSTGDNEQFF.

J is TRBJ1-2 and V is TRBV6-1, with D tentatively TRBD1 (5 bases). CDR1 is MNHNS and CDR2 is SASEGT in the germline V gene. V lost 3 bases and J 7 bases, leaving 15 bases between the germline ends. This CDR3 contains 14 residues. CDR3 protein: CASSEDPGGSGYTF. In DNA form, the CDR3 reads TGTGCCAGCAGTGAGGACCCGGGGGGATCTGGCTACACCTTC.

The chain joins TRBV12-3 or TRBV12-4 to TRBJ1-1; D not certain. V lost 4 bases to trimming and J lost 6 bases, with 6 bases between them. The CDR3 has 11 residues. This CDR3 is CASSSYAEAFF. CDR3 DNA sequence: TGTGCCAGCAGTTCGTATGCTGAAGCTTTCTTT.

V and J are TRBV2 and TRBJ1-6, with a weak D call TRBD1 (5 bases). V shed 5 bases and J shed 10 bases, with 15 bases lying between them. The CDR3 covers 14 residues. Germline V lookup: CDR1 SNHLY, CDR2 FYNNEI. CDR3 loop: CASSPSGGNSPLHF. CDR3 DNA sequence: TGTGCCAGCAGTCCCTCCGGGGGGAACTCACCCCTCCACTTT.

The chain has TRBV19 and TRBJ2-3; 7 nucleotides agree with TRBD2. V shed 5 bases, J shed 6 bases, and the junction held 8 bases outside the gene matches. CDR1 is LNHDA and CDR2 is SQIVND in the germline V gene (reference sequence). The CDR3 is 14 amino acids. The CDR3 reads CASSSASGGDTQYF. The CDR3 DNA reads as TGTGCCAGTAGTTCGGCTAGCGGTGGGGATACGCAGTATTTT.